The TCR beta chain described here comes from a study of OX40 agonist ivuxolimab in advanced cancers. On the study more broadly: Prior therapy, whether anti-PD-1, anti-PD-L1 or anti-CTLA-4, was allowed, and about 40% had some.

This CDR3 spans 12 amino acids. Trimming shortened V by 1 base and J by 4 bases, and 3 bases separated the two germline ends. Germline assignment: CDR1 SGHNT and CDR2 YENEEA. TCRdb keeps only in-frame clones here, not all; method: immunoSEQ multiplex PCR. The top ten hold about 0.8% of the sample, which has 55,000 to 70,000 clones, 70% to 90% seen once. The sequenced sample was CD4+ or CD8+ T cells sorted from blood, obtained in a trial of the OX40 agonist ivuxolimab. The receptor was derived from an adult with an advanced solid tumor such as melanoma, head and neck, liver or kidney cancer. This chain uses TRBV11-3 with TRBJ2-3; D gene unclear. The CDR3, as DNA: TGTGCCAGCAGCTTAGCCCCAGATACGCAGTATTTT. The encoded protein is CASSLAPDTQYF.